This TCR beta chain originates from a study of blood T cell repertoires in COVID-19. In germline, CDR1 is SGHAT, CDR2 FQNNGV. The ends were cut back, 3 bases at V and 7 bases at J, with 13 bases in the middle. CDR3 size: 14 residues. Measured with immunoSEQ multiplex PCR; TCRdb has only the in-frame clones, and not every one. This table has about 330,000 clones, around nine tenths appearing once. The specimen was PBMCs or T cells enriched from blood (not recorded which). This TCR was recovered from a man aged 25-40 years who had recovered from COVID-19. The chain employs TRBV11-2 and TRBJ2-1; possibly TRBD2 for D (7 bases). CDR3 DNA sequence: TGTGCCAGCAGCTTGAGGGGGGGAATAAATGAGCAGTTCTTC. It specifies CASSLRGGINEQFF.